Listed here are 20 T cell receptor beta chains from one sample, sequenced in a study of T-cell reconstitution after alpha-beta-depleted transplantation in children. Library preparation (for TCRbeta) was performed with unique molecular identifiers. TCRdb itself ran the PCR reads through MiXCR, one entry per CDR3 protein. The sample carries hundreds of thousands of distinct CDR3 sequences, 8% to 11% recorded once. Sample: PBMCs from the stem cell graft donor, taken from the stem cell graft. These receptors came from a human donor who donated a stem cell graft to a child with acute myeloid leukemia.

J is TRBJ2-1 and V is TRBV20-1; TRBD2 is a possible D gene (6 bases). Germline V gene data show CDR1 as DFQATT and CDR2 as SNEGSKA (reference sequence). The CDR3 consists of 14 residues. The V end was cut by 5 bases, the J end by 4 bases, with 15 bases between. In nucleotides, the CDR3 is TGCAGTGCTTACCGGGACTGGCTGTACAATGAGCAGTTCTTC. It specifies CSAYRDWLYNEQFF.

This clonotype was counted between two and nine times. In DNA form, the CDR3 reads TGTGCCAGTAGTACCTTAGCCGGCGGGACTAGCGGAAGATACAATGAGCAGTTCTTC. Its protein product is CASSTLAGGTSGRYNEQFF. The chain combines TRBV19 with TRBJ2-1; the match to TRBD2 covers 11 bases. Per germline, CDR1 LNHDA and CDR2 SQIVND (reference sequence). This CDR3 comprises 19 residues. Unmatched junction bases numbered 15, after V lost 4 bases and J lost 4 bases.

This sequence joins TRBV7-2 and TRBJ2-5; 11 nucleotides align to TRBD2. Germline CDR1 is SGHTA and CDR2 is FQGNSA. The CDR3 consists of 16 residues. V was pared by 1 base and J by 4 bases, with 5 bases of the junction left unmatched. The CDR3 DNA reads as TGTGCCAGCAGCTTAGAAATACTAGCGGGAGTAGAGACCCAGTACTTC. Protein: CASSLEILAGVETQYF.

This clonotype has a handful of counts. This rearrangement joins TRBV30 to TRBJ2-7, with 10 positions matching TRBD1. Germline V gene lookup returns CDR1 GTSNPN and CDR2 SVGIG (reference sequence). V gave up 4 bases and J gave up 3 bases; unmatched junction bases: 6. The CDR3 has 14 amino acids. In DNA form, the CDR3 reads TGTGCCTGGAATACCGGGACAGGGGTCTACGAGCAGTACTTC. This sequence encodes CAWNTGTGVYEQYF. The variable domain in full, with the rest retrieved from reference TRBV30 and TRBJ2-7, is SQTIHQWPATLVQPVGSPLSLECTVEGTSNPNLYWYRQAAGRGLQLLFYSVGIGQISSEVPQNLSASRPQDRQFILSSKKLLLSDSGFYLCAWNTGTGVYEQYFGPGTRLTVT.

In its sample, this clonotype was seen a few times. The V and J genes are TRBV7-2 and TRBJ2-1; 8 bases map to TRBD2. Germline V gene sequence: CDR1 SGHTA, CDR2 FQGNSA. The V and J ends lost 1 base and 3 bases, in that order; junction bases with no gene match: 8. CDR3 length equals 17 residues. CDR3 coding DNA: TGTGCCAGCAGCTTAGGGTGGGCGGGAGGAAGCTACAATGAGCAGTTCTTC. It yields the protein CASSLGWAGGSYNEQFF.

There are a few counts of this clonotype. In DNA, the CDR3 is TGTGCCAGCAGTCTTTCGGACCTTTCGGATGAAAAACTGTTTTTT. This codes for CASSLSDLSDEKLFF. The chain recombines TRBV28 with TRBJ1-4; D is unclear. The CDR3 spans 15 residues. V shed 5 bases and J shed 6 bases, with 16 bases lying between them. Germline CDR1 reads MDHEN; CDR2 reads SYDVKM.

This clonotype was counted a few times. The chain carries TRBV5-1 and TRBJ2-7; D is perhaps TRBD2 (6 bases). There are 12 residues in the CDR3. Germline-derived CDR1 and CDR2 are SGHRS and YFSETQ. Trimming removed 4 bases from V and 7 bases from J, with 12 bases in between. CDR3 DNA: TGCGCCAGCAGCCCGGGAGTGAGGGAGCAGTACTTC. Protein product: CASSPGVREQYF.

In this sample, this clonotype turned up a few times. The V and J genes are TRBV4-1 and TRBJ2-7, with D uncertain. Trimming removed 3 bases from V and 4 bases from J, with 13 bases in between. CDR1 MGHRA and CDR2 YSYEKL come from the germline V gene. CDR3 size: 14 residues. For the CDR3, the DNA is TGCGCCAGCAGCCAGTTAAAGACGGATTACGAGCAGTACTTC. Translation: CASSQLKTDYEQYF.

This clonotype was observed a few times. The rearrangement joins TRBV20-1 to TRBJ2-3, with D tentatively TRBD2 (6 bases). This CDR3 comprises 13 residues. V dropped 1 base and J dropped 8 bases, with 13 bases sitting between them. CDR1 is DFQATT, CDR2 SNEGSKA, per germline (reference sequence). The CDR3 reads CSARGDSGGTQYF. CDR3 coding DNA: TGCAGTGCTAGAGGGGACTCCGGAGGTACGCAGTATTTT.

The chain carries TRBV4-3 and TRBJ1-4, with 10 bases matching TRBD1. Losses at the gene ends were 1 base for V and 8 bases for J; bases not matched to a gene: 7. This CDR3 has 16 amino acids. Germline loops: CDR1 LGHNA, CDR2 YSLEER. The CDR3 nucleotides are TGCGCCAGCAGCCAAGGCACCGGGACAGGGGAGGAAAAACTGTTTTTT. As protein: CASSQGTGTGEEKLFF.

This clonotype was seen a few times. The rearrangement joins TRBV3-1 to TRBJ2-2; D unclear. Trimming stripped 6 bases from V and 0 bases from J, with 11 bases between. There are 15 residues in the CDR3. Germline V lookup: CDR1 LGHDT, CDR2 YNNKEL (reference sequence). The chain's CDR3 is CASSRIPANTGELFF. The DNA of the CDR3 is TGTGCCAGCAGTCGAATACCCGCGAACACCGGGGAGCTGTTTTTT.

This clonotype was seen repeatedly, ten times or more. This sequence joins TRBV29-1 and TRBJ2-5; no reliable D call. Trimming took off 8 bases at V and 1 base at J, with 14 bases between the two ends. The CDR3 loop spans 13 amino acids. Per germline, CDR1 SQVTM and CDR2 ANQGSEA. DNA of the CDR3: TGCAGCTTCCGAAGGGCTTCCCAAGAGACCCAGTACTTC. Amino acids: CSFRRASQETQYF.

In this sample, this clonotype turned up many times. The rearrangement links TRBV11-2 to TRBJ2-3, with TRBD1 identical over 8 bases. Germline CDR1 and CDR2: SGHAT and FQNNGV. This CDR3 region has 15 residues. The J segment lost 2 bases and the V segment lost 5 bases, leaving 6 bases of the junction unmatched. The CDR3 DNA reads TGTGCCAGCAGCACGGGACAGGACCTCACAGATACGCAGTATTTT. It is translated as CASSTGQDLTDTQYF.

This clonotype was observed a handful of times. This chain joins TRBV30 and TRBJ2-1; D remains ambiguous. This CDR3 spans 16 amino acids. Germline V CDR1 and CDR2: GTSNPN, SVGIG (reference sequence). V dropped 3 bases and J dropped 0 bases, with 15 bases sitting between them. CDR3 protein: CAWRNYGPSSYNEQFF. CDR3 DNA sequence: TGTGCCTGGAGAAACTACGGCCCCAGCTCCTACAATGAGCAGTTCTTC.

This clonotype was found many times. The genes are TRBV30 and TRBJ1-1; a possible D gene is TRBD1 (6 bases). Per germline, CDR1 GTSNPN and CDR2 SVGIG (reference sequence). This CDR3 has 15 amino acids. V gave up 2 bases and J gave up 1 base, with 14 bases separating them. CDR3 sequence (DNA): TGTGCCTGGAGTCCCCTATTCAGGGGGAACACTGAAGCTTTCTTT. This codes for CAWSPLFRGNTEAFF.

This clonotype has a handful of counts. The chain combines TRBV30 with TRBJ1-4, with D unclear. This CDR3 region has 13 residues. The germline CDR1 and CDR2 sequences are GTSNPN and SVGIG (reference sequence). Deletions cut 2 bases from V and 0 bases from J, with 4 bases between. The CDR3 loop reads CAWSWSTNEKLFF. CDR3 nucleotide sequence: TGTGCCTGGAGTTGGTCAACTAATGAAAAACTGTTTTTT.

This chain connects TRBV12-3 or TRBV12-4 to TRBJ2-4; D is unresolved. V was clipped by 9 bases and J by 8 bases, with 11 bases between them. The CDR3 consists of 11 residues. CDR3 DNA sequence: TGTGCCAGATCTCGAACCCACATTCAGTACTTC. Translation gives CARSRTHIQYF.

At least ten counts were recorded for this clonotype. This chain uses TRBV20-1 with TRBJ2-7; D may be TRBD2 (5 bases). The CDR3 is made up of 11 amino acids. From germline, CDR1 is DFQATT and CDR2 SNEGSKA (reference sequence). Trimming took off 3 bases at V and 12 bases at J, with 15 bases between the two ends. The CDR3 sequence is CSASGGSSPYF. The CDR3 coding sequence is TGCAGTGCTAGTGGTGGGAGCTCACCGTACTTC.

This clonotype turned up a few times. This chain joins TRBV6-1 and TRBJ1-3; TRBD1 is a possible D gene (5 bases). Germline V CDR1 and CDR2: MNHNS, SASEGT. There are 14 residues in the CDR3. V shed 3 bases and J shed 0 bases, with 6 bases lying between them. The DNA of the CDR3 is TGTGCCAGCAGTGAGGACAACTCTGGAAACACCATATATTTT. It is translated as CASSEDNSGNTIYF.

This clonotype has at least ten counts. V and J are TRBV2 and TRBJ2-5; D is perhaps TRBD1 (6 bases). This CDR3 contains 13 residues. Germline V gene sequence: CDR1 SNHLY, CDR2 FYNNEI. V lost 7 bases, J lost 2 bases, and 11 bases lay in between. The CDR3 DNA is TGTGCCAGCACCGGGACATTTCAAGAGACCCAGTACTTC. Translated, it gives CASTGTFQETQYF.